This T cell receptor beta chain was captured by sequencing in a study of blood T cell repertoires in COVID-19. Authors' methods: Cell counts per sample came from amplifying reference gene primers. Only in-frame clones appear in the TCRdb table, and some are missing; sequencing was by immunoSEQ multiplex PCR. Clone size and V and J calls were adopted from that table, with D and trimming inferred from the DNA. There are tens of thousands of clones in the sample; approximately 86% occur only once, and around 3% lies in the top ten. The CDR3 has 15 amino acids. CDR1 and CDR2 from the germline V gene are SGHAT and FQNNGV. Trimming shortened V by 5 bases and J by 2 bases, and 15 bases separated the two germline ends.

The gene calls are TRBV11-2 and TRBJ1-1; maybe TRBD1 (6 bases). The clonotype comes from a woman aged 50 to 60 with active or convalescent COVID-19. Sequenced material: peripheral blood. As DNA, the CDR3 is TGTGCCAGCAGCCCCGGACAGCTCCATAACACTGAAGCTTTCTTT. Protein product: CASSPGQLHNTEAFF.